These 28 T cell receptor beta chains came from one sample sequenced in a study of T cells in Graves' hyperthyroidism and ophthalmopathy. Amplification of TCR beta CDR3 regions used RNA as the template. The HTBI primer set served for first-round RT-PCR of the TCR CDR3. TCRdb ran MiXCR on the multiplex PCR reads and lists one entry per CDR3 protein. The sample includes more than 650,000 distinct CDR3 sequences, 14% of them seen just once. The sequencing sample was made of blood. These receptors were collected from a woman aged 18-29 years with Graves' hyperthyroidism.

This clonotype was seen repeatedly, ten times or more. The V and J genes are TRBV6-5 and TRBJ2-7; D might be TRBD2 (5 bases). The V and J ends lost 0 bases and 0 bases respectively, with 9 bases between them. This CDR3 is built from 15 residues. Germline V CDR1 and CDR2: MNHEY, SVGAGI. CDR3: CASSYSTTSSYEQYF. Written as DNA, the CDR3 is TGTGCCAGCAGTTACTCGACTACAAGCTCCTACGAGCAGTACTTC.

The sample holds many counts of this clonotype. The chain has TRBV3-1 and TRBJ1-2, with a weak D call TRBD1 (6 bases). CDR1 is LGHDT, CDR2 YNNKEL, per germline (reference sequence). V lost 6 bases to trimming and J lost 7 bases, with 18 bases between them. The length of the CDR3 is 14 residues. This CDR3 is CASRRGADARGYTF. CDR3 in DNA: TGTGCCAGCAGACGGGGGGCGGACGCGCGTGGCTACACCTTC.

This clonotype occurred many times. The chain employs TRBV7-2 and TRBJ2-7; either TRBD1 or TRBD2 may supply D (6 bases each). Trimming pared 5 bases from V and 0 bases from J, leaving 20 bases between. Looked up from germline, CDR1 is SGHTA and CDR2 is FQGNSA. This CDR3 region has 17 residues. The CDR3 spells CASSAGFDRSSSYEQYF. CDR3 nucleotides: TGTGCCAGCAGCGCGGGGTTCGACAGGTCTAGCTCCTACGAGCAGTACTTC.

The sample holds a few counts of this clonotype. The chain uses TRBV29-1 and TRBJ2-3; TRBD2 agrees at 10 bases. CDR1 SQVTM and CDR2 ANQGSEA come from the germline V gene. This CDR3 has 15 residues. V lost 5 bases to trimming and J lost 3 bases; unmatched junction nucleotides: 8. The chain's CDR3 is CSVPTSGLLTDTQYF. The CDR3 region has the DNA TGCAGCGTTCCGACTAGCGGGCTCCTTACAGATACGCAGTATTTT.

There are a few counts of this clonotype. V is TRBV6-1 and J is TRBJ2-7, with TRBD1 matching 11 bases. J lost 6 bases, V lost 5 bases, and 3 bases had no gene match. Germline V gene sequence: CDR1 MNHNS, CDR2 SASEGT. The CDR3 is made up of 13 amino acids. The CDR3 nucleotides read TGTGCCAGCAGTTATGGGACAGGGGGCGAGCAGTACTTC. This translates into CASSYGTGGEQYF.

The chain employs TRBV27 and TRBJ2-7, with D tentatively TRBD1 (6 bases). This CDR3 spans 13 amino acids. V was pared by 11 bases and J by 4 bases, with 18 bases between. Germline loops: CDR1 MNHEY, CDR2 SMNVEV (reference sequence). The CDR3 loop reads CAGRTRDIYEQYF. The CDR3 DNA is TGTGCCGGCCGTACCCGGGACATTTACGAGCAGTACTTC.

This clonotype appeared many times. The gene calls are TRBV12-3 or TRBV12-4 and TRBJ2-7; maybe TRBD2 (6 bases). Trimming cost V 5 bases and J 1 base, with 12 bases left between them. This CDR3 is 14 amino acids long. The CDR3 sequence: CASSARERSYEQYF. The CDR3 DNA follows: TGTGCCAGCAGTGCCCGGGAGAGGTCCTACGAGCAGTACTTC.

Ten or more counts support this clonotype. The chain joins TRBV6-2 or TRBV6-3 to TRBJ2-5, with 8 bases aligning to TRBD2. Germline-derived CDR1 and CDR2 are MNHEY and SVGEGT. V shed 6 bases, J shed 4 bases, and the junction held 10 bases outside the gene matches. CDR3 size: 15 residues. This CDR3 reads CASSDAFAGGETQYF. CDR3 nucleotide sequence: TGTGCCAGCAGCGACGCGTTCGCGGGAGGAGAGACCCAGTACTTC.

This rearrangement joins TRBV6-6 to TRBJ2-5; TRBD1 matches at 8 bases. The CDR3 consists of 17 residues. From germline, CDR1 is MNHNY and CDR2 SVGAGI (reference sequence). V lost 2 bases, J lost 2 bases, and 10 bases stayed unmatched. The CDR3 loop is CASSYRPPGQDQETQYF. CDR3 bases: TGTGCCAGCAGTTACAGGCCTCCGGGACAGGATCAAGAGACCCAGTACTTC.

This clonotype has just a few counts. This chain joins TRBV6-5 and TRBJ2-3; maybe TRBD2 (6 bases). CDR1 and CDR2 from the germline V gene are MNHEY and SVGAGI. V dropped 2 bases and J dropped 5 bases, with 11 bases sitting between them. The CDR3 extends over 14 amino acids. Here the CDR3 DNA reads TGTGCCAGCAGTTACGGGGGAGCGGGAGATACGCAGTATTTT. Translated: CASSYGGAGDTQYF.

Only a few counts were recorded for this clonotype. This chain uses TRBV28 with TRBJ2-1, with D tentatively TRBD1 (6 bases). The CDR3 extends over 16 amino acids. V lost 8 bases and J lost 6, with 23 bases in between. Germline loops: CDR1 MDHEN, CDR2 SYDVKM. CDR3 loop: CASGPLGGSYINEQFF. The CDR3 nucleotides are TGTGCCAGCGGACCCTTAGGGGGATCGTATATCAATGAGCAGTTCTTC.

This clonotype was detected many times. This chain uses TRBV28 with TRBJ2-3; 8 bases are a match to TRBD2. J was trimmed by 1 base and V by 4 bases; bases with no gene match: 22. The CDR3 consists of 21 residues. Germline loops: CDR1 MDHEN, CDR2 SYDVKM. CDR3 sequence (DNA): TGTGCCAGCAGTTATTTTCCGGGAGGGCCAGAAGGAGTCATCCGCACAGATACGCAGTATTTT. Encoded protein: CASSYFPGGPEGVIRTDTQYF.

The gene calls are TRBV19 and TRBJ2-1; TRBD2 aligns across 14 bases. With 3 bases clipped from V and 6 bases from J, the junction kept 22 bases outside the gene matches. This CDR3 has 22 amino acids. Germline V gene lookup returns CDR1 LNHDA and CDR2 SQIVND (reference sequence). This CDR3 reads CASSIRDGPGLAGVKGRNEQFF. The CDR3 DNA is TGTGCCAGTAGTATCAGAGATGGGCCGGGACTAGCGGGAGTAAAAGGACGCAATGAGCAGTTCTTC.

This clonotype has a handful of counts. V usage is TRBV5-8 and J usage is TRBJ2-5, with no clear D. CDR1 is SGHTS and CDR2 is YDEGEE in the germline V gene. CDR3 length: 12 residues. V lost 2 bases to trimming and J lost 7 bases, with 9 bases between them. CDR3 DNA sequence: TGTGCCAGCAGCTTTTTGGACGGGACCCAGTACTTC. Residues: CASSFLDGTQYF.

The sample holds a few counts of this clonotype. The V and J genes are TRBV28 and TRBJ1-2; a possible D gene is TRBD1 (5 bases). V shed 7 bases and J shed 4 bases, with 13 bases lying between them. The CDR3 consists of 13 residues. The germline V gene has CDR1 MDHEN and CDR2 SYDVKM. CDR3 amino acids: CASNSGAGYGYTF. The CDR3 region has the DNA TGTGCCAGCAACAGCGGGGCAGGCTATGGCTACACCTTC.

This chain joins TRBV15 and TRBJ1-1; D is uncertain. The germline CDR1 and CDR2 sequences are LNHNV and YYDKDF (reference sequence). V was cut by 1 base and J by 1 base, with 10 bases left in between. The CDR3 length is 15 residues. The CDR3 DNA is TGTGCCACCAGCAGAGGGGTTGAAAAGAACACTGAAGCTTTCTTT. It codes for CATSRGVEKNTEAFF.

This clonotype was counted ten times or more. This rearrangement joins TRBV2 to TRBJ2-1, with D perhaps TRBD2 (6 bases). Germline V gene data show CDR1 as SNHLY and CDR2 as FYNNEI. The CDR3 loop spans 14 amino acids. Trimming left V 7 bases short and J 5 bases short, with 15 bases between. CDR3 nucleotides: TGTGCCAGCAACCGCGGCGGGATCAACAATGAGCAGTTCTTC. Its protein product is CASNRGGINNEQFF.

CDR3 protein: CASSPIPAGGTGELFF. The CDR3 bases are TGCGCCAGCAGCCCTATACCAGCGGGAGGGACCGGGGAGCTGTTTTTT. The gene calls are TRBV5-1 and TRBJ2-2, with 10 bases fitting TRBD2. V dropped 4 bases and J dropped 5; count of bases not matched to a gene: 8. Looked up from germline, CDR1 is SGHRS and CDR2 is YFSETQ. The CDR3 consists of 16 residues.

At least ten counts were recorded for this clonotype. The chain carries TRBV20-1 and TRBJ2-1; D remains unclear. CDR3 length: 11 residues. Trimming took 3 bases from V and 8 from J, leaving 8 bases between them. Per the germline V gene, CDR1 is DFQATT and CDR2 is SNEGSKA (reference sequence). The CDR3 loop is CSARRRDEQFF. CDR3 coding DNA: TGCAGTGCTAGGCGCCGCGATGAGCAGTTCTTC.

This clonotype was picked up many times. The gene calls are TRBV20-1 and TRBJ2-7, with TRBD1 matching over 9 bases. Germline V gene lookup returns CDR1 DFQATT and CDR2 SNEGSKA (reference sequence). The CDR3 is 18 amino acids. The V segment lost 3 bases and the J segment 1 base; nucleotides outside the gene matches: 16. CDR3 bases: TGCAGTGCTAGTCCCACTCCGAGGCCGGGACAGGGATCCTACGAGCAGTACTTC. This translates into CSASPTPRPGQGSYEQYF.

The sample holds many counts of this clonotype. V and J are TRBV2 and TRBJ2-1; 11 nucleotides align to TRBD2. The CDR3 extends over 16 amino acids. The germline V gene has CDR1 SNHLY and CDR2 FYNNEI. V shed 8 bases, J shed 4 bases, and the junction held 10 bases outside the gene matches. The CDR3 is CASGPLSSGRYNEQFF. CDR3 coding DNA: TGTGCCAGCGGGCCCCTTTCTAGCGGGAGGTACAATGAGCAGTTCTTC.

The chain links TRBV10-3 to TRBJ2-7; TRBD1 matches 10 bases. J gave up 7 bases and V 5 bases, and 14 bases lay outside the gene matches. This CDR3 is 16 amino acids long. The germline V gene has CDR1 ENHRY and CDR2 SYGVKD. In nucleotides, the CDR3 is TGTGCCATCAGTACTAGGCCCGGGACAGGGGCGGGGGAGCAGTACTTC. Protein: CAISTRPGTGAGEQYF.

The rearrangement uses TRBV11-2 and TRBJ2-2; D unclear. Between the trimmed V and J ends, which lost 5 bases and 7 bases, there was a span of 14 bases. The CDR3 has 14 amino acids. In germline, CDR1 is SGHAT, CDR2 FQNNGV. The CDR3 DNA is TGTGCCAGCAGCAATACCTTACGCGACGGGGAGCTGTTTTTT. Its translation: CASSNTLRDGELFF.

This clonotype has at least ten counts. The chain recombines TRBV30 with TRBJ2-1; D assignment may be TRBD1 or TRBD2 (5 bases each). The CDR3 is 12 amino acids. The ends were cut back, 5 bases at V and 7 bases at J, with 12 bases in the middle. Germline CDR1 and CDR2: GTSNPN and SVGIG (reference sequence). The CDR3 region has the DNA TGTGCCTGGCAGGGTTCGGGGAATGAGCAGTTCTTC. It specifies CAWQGSGNEQFF.

This chain uses TRBV7-9 with TRBJ2-3; weak D call: TRBD1 (6 bases). The germline V gene encodes CDR1 SEHNR and CDR2 FQNEAQ (reference sequence). V was trimmed by 4 bases and J by 1 base, leaving 15 bases between them. The CDR3 is made up of 16 amino acids. The CDR3 loop reads CASSSRTASGTDTQYF. The CDR3 bases are TGTGCCAGCAGCTCCAGGACAGCCTCTGGCACAGATACGCAGTATTTT.

The CDR3 sequence: CSVVGTGEADTQYF. The CDR3 DNA reads as TGCAGCGTTGTCGGGACAGGGGAAGCAGATACGCAGTATTTT. The rearrangement links TRBV29-1 to TRBJ2-3; TRBD1 matches at 10 bases. CDR1 and CDR2 (germline): SQVTM, ANQGSEA. V gave up 4 bases and J gave up 4 bases; unmatched junction bases: 5. The CDR3 sequence is 14 residues long.

In this sample, this clonotype turned up many times. V and J are TRBV12-3 or TRBV12-4 and TRBJ2-7; D remains ambiguous. V gave up 4 bases and J gave up 4 bases, with 17 bases separating them. This CDR3 is built from 15 residues. The CDR3 DNA sequence: TGTGCCAGCAGTTCCCTCAATAGGGCTGGGTACGAGCAGTACTTC. Translating it yields CASSSLNRAGYEQYF.

This clonotype showed up just a few times. This chain connects TRBV5-1 to TRBJ2-2; D possibly corresponds to TRBD2 (5 bases). Trimming stripped 0 bases from V and 4 bases from J, with 10 bases between. The CDR3 consists of 15 residues. Germline V lookup: CDR1 SGHRS, CDR2 YFSETQ. The CDR3 here is CASSLAASGTGELFF. CDR3 DNA: TGCGCCAGCAGCTTGGCCGCGAGCGGCACCGGGGAGCTGTTTTTT.